Shown below are 20 T cell receptor beta chains from a single sample sequenced in a study of T cells in Graves' hyperthyroidism and ophthalmopathy. From RNA transcripts, TCR beta CDR3 regions were amplified. HTBI primers were used for first-round RT-PCR of the TCR CDR3. A single record per CDR3 protein comes from TCRdb applying MiXCR to the multiplex PCR reads. This sample carries about 840,000 distinct CDR3 sequences, 38% of them seen once, and the ten largest clones take about 8.9%. The sample consisted of blood. These receptors were collected from a man between 18 and 29 years old with Graves' hyperthyroidism.

J is TRBJ1-2 and V is TRBV6-5; D is perhaps TRBD1 (5 bases). The CDR3 contains 17 residues. The V and J ends lost 5 bases and 4 bases respectively, with 23 bases between them. The germline V gene encodes CDR1 MNHEY and CDR2 SVGAGI. CDR3 amino acids: CASSPFGGGKQFYGYTF. CDR3 bases: TGTGCCAGCAGTCCGTTCGGGGGAGGGAAGCAGTTCTATGGCTACACCTTC.

This clonotype turned up a few times. The rearrangement uses TRBV6-5 and TRBJ1-5; TRBD1 matches at 7 bases. V lost 6 bases and J lost 5; bases outside the gene matches: 7. From germline, CDR1 is MNHEY and CDR2 SVGAGI. The CDR3 loop spans 14 amino acids. CDR3 DNA: TGTGCCAGCAGGGACCAGGGGGTCTATCAGCCCCAGCATTTT. Protein sequence: CASRDQGVYQPQHF.

This clonotype occurred a few times. J is TRBJ1-3 and V is TRBV7-3; D uncertain. Germline V gene lookup returns CDR1 SGHTA and CDR2 FQGTGA. This CDR3 comprises 14 residues. V lost 5 bases and J 3 bases, leaving 11 bases between the germline ends. Written as DNA, the CDR3 is TGTGCCAGCAGCCCAATGGGATATGGAAACACCATATATTTT. It yields the protein CASSPMGYGNTIYF.

This clonotype was detected only once. The chain joins TRBV15 to TRBJ2-2, with D tentatively TRBD1 (7 bases). The CDR3 runs 15 residues. CDR1 and CDR2 (germline): LNHNV, YYDKDF (reference sequence). The ends were cut back, 6 bases at V and 4 bases at J, with 15 bases in the middle. The CDR3 coding sequence is TGTGCCACCAGAGGAGGGGGCCTGGGCACCGGGGAGCTGTTTTTT. Amino acids: CATRGGGLGTGELFF.

The gene calls are TRBV9 and TRBJ1-6; 7 positions agree with TRBD1. CDR1 and CDR2 (germline): SGDLS, YYNGEE. After removal of 5 bases from V and 8 bases from J, the junction contained 10 bases not matched to a gene. The CDR3 consists of 15 residues. The CDR3 sequence is CASSLGTEGYSPLHF. CDR3 bases: TGTGCCAGCAGTTTAGGGACAGAAGGTTATTCACCCCTCCACTTT.

The chain uses TRBV11-1 and TRBJ2-7; no firm D call. Trimming left V 9 bases short and J 0 bases short, with 9 bases between. The CDR3 sequence is 12 residues long. CDR1 is SGHAT and CDR2 is FQDESV in the germline V gene (reference sequence). In nucleotides, the CDR3 is TGTGCCAGTACCCCCCCCTCCTACGAGCAGTACTTC. It codes for CASTPPSYEQYF.

This chain links TRBV3-1 with TRBJ2-7, with D tentatively TRBD1 (6 bases). V was shortened by 5 bases and J by 3 bases, with 17 bases between the two germline ends. Germline V gene lookup returns CDR1 LGHDT and CDR2 YNNKEL (reference sequence). The CDR3 is 15 amino acids. The CDR3 region has the DNA TGTGCCAGCAGCGAAACATGGGACATAAACTACGAGCAGTACTTC. Encoded protein: CASSETWDINYEQYF.

Turning to this clonotype: One end of the junction varies from germline; a read error may be responsible. The genes are TRBV2 and TRBJ2-2; D is perhaps TRBD1 (6 bases). The CDR3 totals 12 residues. CDR1 SNHLY and CDR2 FYNNEI come from the germline V gene. The CDR3 DNA follows: TGTGCCAGCAGTGGGACAGACAATGAGCAGTTTTTT. It specifies CASSGTDNEQFF.

This clonotype was detected ten times or more. The chain combines TRBV7-3 with TRBJ1-6; a weak D match, TRBD1 (6 bases). Germline loops: CDR1 SGHTA, CDR2 FQGTGA. The V end was cut by 8 bases, the J end by 10 bases, with 18 bases between. The CDR3 contains 14 residues. CDR3 region: CASVPGQGKSPLHF. In DNA form, the CDR3 reads TGTGCCAGCGTCCCAGGGCAGGGGAAGTCACCCCTCCACTTT.

The chain is built from TRBV15 and TRBJ2-5, with 15 bases identical to TRBD2. The germline V gene encodes CDR1 LNHNV and CDR2 YYDKDF (reference sequence). The CDR3 length is 15 residues. Trimming cost V 9 bases and J 5 bases; bases outside gene matches: 7. The CDR3 DNA is TGTGCCACTCGGACTAGCGGGAGGGCCGGCGAGACCCAGTACTTC. Protein sequence: CATRTSGRAGETQYF.

The chain joins TRBV24-1 to TRBJ2-5; possible D gene TRBD1, 7 bases. The germline V gene encodes CDR1 KGHDR and CDR2 SFDVKD. This CDR3 is built from 15 residues. V lost 7 bases, J lost 2 bases, and 16 bases lay in between. CDR3 coding DNA: TGTGCCACCAGCGCCGACAGGGAGGTTCAAGAGACCCAGTACTTC. Translating it yields CATSADREVQETQYF.

This clonotype was found once. The V gene is TRBV20-1, the J gene TRBJ2-5, with 7 bases aligning to TRBD2. The CDR3 spans 12 residues. The germline V gene encodes CDR1 DFQATT and CDR2 SNEGSKA (reference sequence). Germline trimming cut 6 bases from V and 3 bases from J; bases unmatched to any gene: 4. CDR3 DNA sequence: TGCAGTGCCGAAGCGGGAAAAGAGACCCAGTACTTC. Encoded protein: CSAEAGKETQYF.

This clonotype was found many times. CDR3 sequence: CSVVTGNNQPQHF. In DNA form, the CDR3 reads TGCAGCGTTGTTACAGGGAATAATCAGCCCCAGCATTTT. The chain combines TRBV29-1 with TRBJ1-5, with D tentatively TRBD1 (6 bases). The germline V gene has CDR1 SQVTM and CDR2 ANQGSEA. V shed 4 bases and J shed 4 bases, with 11 bases lying between them. The CDR3 runs 13 residues. Supplemented by reference TRBV29-1 and TRBJ1-5, the full variable domain reads SAVISQKPSRDICQRGTSLTIQCQVDSQVTMMFWYRQQPGQSLTLIATANQGSEATYESGFVIDKFPISRPNLTFSTLTVSNMSPEDSSIYLCSVVTGNNQPQHFGDGTRLSIL.

This chain links TRBV6-5 with TRBJ1-1; D might be TRBD1 (5 bases). The germline CDR1 and CDR2 sequences are MNHEY and SVGAGI. This CDR3 comprises 14 residues. The V gene lost 6 bases and the J gene lost 5 bases, with 16 bases spanning the gap. This CDR3 is CASSPGTYRTEAFF. In DNA, the CDR3 is TGTGCCAGCAGCCCCGGGACGTACCGGACTGAAGCTTTCTTT.

This clonotype was found once. V gene TRBV7-9 combines with J gene TRBJ1-1; TRBD1 matches 8 bases. The CDR3 is 18 residues long. Germline-derived CDR1 and CDR2 are SEHNR and FQNEAQ (reference sequence). V lost 6 bases, J lost 0 bases, and 15 bases stayed unmatched. CDR3 protein: CASSSRQGPRVMNTEAFF. CDR3 nucleotide sequence: TGTGCCAGCAGTTCCCGACAGGGGCCCCGCGTGATGAACACTGAAGCTTTCTTT.

The chain carries TRBV19 and TRBJ2-7, with TRBD2 matching over 8 bases. The length of the CDR3 is 14 residues. V lost 3 bases to trimming and J lost 3 bases; unmatched junction nucleotides: 4. Germline CDR1 is LNHDA and CDR2 is SQIVND (reference sequence). This CDR3 reads CASSINREGYEQYF. The CDR3 DNA reads TGTGCCAGTAGTATCAATCGGGAGGGCTACGAGCAGTACTTC.

This clonotype turned up a few times. The J gene is TRBJ1-3, the V gene TRBV6-5, with 9 bases aligning to TRBD1. This CDR3 is built from 17 residues. Germline CDR1 is MNHEY and CDR2 is SVGAGI. The trim removed 4 bases at V and 6 bases at J, leaving 13 bases unmatched. In nucleotides, the CDR3 is TGTGCCAGCAGTTGGGAGGAGGGACAGGGACTTGAAAACACCATATATTTT. Translating it yields CASSWEEGQGLENTIYF.

This clonotype was counted between two and nine times. The J gene is TRBJ2-7, the V gene TRBV7-9; TRBD2 matches 9 bases. The CDR3 runs 16 residues. The V gene's germline CDR1 is SEHNR and CDR2 FQNEAQ (reference sequence). J lost 1 base, V lost 1 base, and 5 bases had no gene match. The CDR3 nucleotides are TGTGCCAGCAGCTTAGGTAGCGGGAGTCTGTCCTACGAGCAGTACTTC. Translation gives CASSLGSGSLSYEQYF.

This clonotype was seen only a few times. The V gene is TRBV2, the J gene TRBJ1-5, with D unresolved. V lost 7 bases and J lost 0, with 13 bases in between. The CDR3 totals 15 residues. Per the germline V gene, CDR1 is SNHLY and CDR2 is FYNNEI. CDR3 sequence: CASKKGDSSNQPQHF. The CDR3 DNA follows: TGTGCCAGCAAGAAGGGAGATAGTAGCAATCAGCCCCAGCATTTT.

Turning to this clonotype: This may stem from a read error, because a much larger clone lies one nucleotide away. The CDR3 is CASSAGFYYEQYF. The CDR3 nucleotides read TGTGCCAGCAGCGCGGGATTCTACTACGAGCAGTACTTC. V and J are TRBV7-6 and TRBJ2-7; D is perhaps TRBD2 (6 bases). Trimming removed 5 bases from V and 3 bases from J, with 11 bases in between. Germline V gives CDR1 SGHVS, CDR2 FNYEAQ. CDR3 size: 13 residues.